These 21 T cell receptor beta chains share one sample of origin, sequenced in a study of blood T cells in healthy people across ages. With a J-beta primer mix and a sample-barcoded 5' primer, a second PCR ran about 7 to 11 cycles. TCRdb independently ran MiXCR on the 5' RACE reads; one entry per CDR3 protein. This sample has around 650,000 distinct CDR3 sequences, with less than 40% found just once. Sequences were obtained from blood. The source of these receptors is a woman older than 75 in good health.

This clonotype has at least ten counts. The chain combines TRBV2 with TRBJ2-4; 8 bases line up with TRBD1. The CDR3 sequence is 15 residues long. The trim removed 4 bases at V and 1 base at J, leaving 3 bases unmatched. Germline values: CDR1 SNHLY, CDR2 FYNNEI. The CDR3: CASSARTGAKNIQYF. CDR3 DNA: TGTGCCAGCAGTGCCCGGACAGGGGCCAAAAACATTCAGTACTTC.

V usage is TRBV20-1 and J usage is TRBJ2-2, with 11 bases fitting TRBD2. Germline V lookup: CDR1 DFQATT, CDR2 SNEGSKA (reference sequence). CDR3 length: 17 residues. The V gene end was trimmed by 0 bases and the J gene end by 2 bases; junction bases not matched to a gene: 5. The CDR3 region has the DNA TGCAGTGCTAGAGACCCCGGGACTAGCGGTAACACCGGGGAGCTGTTTTTT. Its translation: CSARDPGTSGNTGELFF.

This clonotype came up many times. The J gene is TRBJ2-1, the V gene TRBV7-3; no firm D call. Germline-derived CDR1 and CDR2 are SGHTA and FQGTGA. Trimming pared 0 bases from V and 3 bases from J, leaving 6 bases between. This CDR3 has 14 amino acids. The DNA of the CDR3 is TGTGCCAGCAGCTTAACTGGCGGCTACAATGAGCAGTTCTTC. The encoded protein is CASSLTGGYNEQFF.

Comments on this clonotype: A much more abundant neighbour one base away suggests this may be a read error. This chain links TRBV20-1 with TRBJ2-5; maybe TRBD1 (6 bases). The J call is doubtful: the DNA matches TRBJ2-7 better. CDR1 DFQATT and CDR2 SNEGSKA come from the germline V gene (reference sequence). The length of the CDR3 is 11 residues. The CDR3 sequence is CGAPTGGEQYF. In DNA form, the CDR3 reads TGCGGTGCGCCGACAGGCGGCGAGCAGTACTTC.

This clonotype turned up a few times. The chain is built from TRBV7-3 and TRBJ1-6, with D possibly being TRBD1 (5 bases). This CDR3 contains 14 residues. V lost 5 bases, J lost 2 bases, and 7 bases lay in between. Germline V gene lookup returns CDR1 SGHTA and CDR2 FQGTGA. DNA for the CDR3: TGTGCCAGCAGCCGGGACCCCTATAATTCACCCCTCCACTTT. It codes for CASSRDPYNSPLHF.

This clonotype has at least ten counts. J is TRBJ2-4 and V is TRBV6-1; D ambiguous. The ends were cut back, 8 bases at V and 0 bases at J, with 8 bases in the middle. Per the germline V gene, CDR1 is MNHNS and CDR2 is SASEGT. This CDR3 spans 13 amino acids. CDR3 bases: TGTGCCAGCCGTGGCCTAGCCAAAAACATTCAGTACTTC. Amino acids: CASRGLAKNIQYF.

To note about this clonotype: The junction departs from germline at one end; a sequencing error may be responsible. The chain employs TRBV5-1 and TRBJ2-3; TRBD1 matches 8 bases. Germline assignment: CDR1 SGHRS and CDR2 YFSETQ. This CDR3 spans 14 amino acids. For the CDR3, the DNA is TGCGCCAGCAGCTGGGACAGGAGCACAGATACGCGGTATTTT. This sequence encodes CASSWDRSTDTRYF.

To note about this clonotype: A much bigger clone sits one base away, suggesting this may be a read error. This chain connects TRBV4-3 to TRBJ2-1; 9 bases agree with TRBD1. The CDR3 has 18 residues. The germline V gene has CDR1 LGHNA and CDR2 YSLEER. The CDR3 sequence is CASSQDRQGQGSCNEQFF. The CDR3 DNA sequence: TGCGCCAGCAGCCAAGATCGCCAGGGACAGGGTTCCTGCAATGAGCAGTTCTTC.

This clonotype was counted many times. The rearrangement joins TRBV6-6 to TRBJ2-7; TRBD1 is a possible D gene (5 bases). V was clipped by 9 bases and J by 9 bases, with 18 bases between them. There are 12 residues in the CDR3. In germline, CDR1 is MNHNY, CDR2 SVGAGI (reference sequence). The CDR3 coding sequence is TGTGCCAGTTCCGAGACAGCCCTCGCGCAGTACTTC. Translated, it gives CASSETALAQYF.

This clonotype was observed a few times. This may come from a read error, since a much larger clone is one base off. The CDR3: CSARSRGGICNEQFF. CDR3 coding DNA: TGCAGTGCTAGATCGCGGGGGGGCATATGCAATGAGCAGTTCTTC. V gene TRBV20-1 combines with J gene TRBJ2-1; 9 bases line up with TRBD2. The CDR3 sequence is 15 residues long. Germline CDR1 reads DFQATT; CDR2 reads SNEGSKA (reference sequence). V gave up 2 bases and J gave up 6 bases; unmatched junction bases: 8.

At least ten counts were recorded for this clonotype. The CDR3 is CASSFRAVTEAFF. The DNA of the CDR3 is TGTGCCAGCAGCTTCCGGGCCGTTACTGAAGCTTTCTTT. The chain carries TRBV7-2 and TRBJ1-1, with unresolved D. The CDR3 covers 13 residues. CDR1 is SGHTA, CDR2 FQGNSA, per germline. V lost 3 bases and J lost 5, with 10 bases in between.

In regard to this clonotype: This clone may be a read error of a much larger clone one base away. CDR3 loop: CASSQEQRDNEQYF. CDR3 sequence (DNA): TGTGCCAGCAGCCAAGAACAACGGGATAATGAGCAGTACTTC. The rearrangement links TRBV4-2 to TRBJ2-4, with D possibly TRBD2 on 5 matching bases. This CDR3 comprises 14 residues. In germline, CDR1 is LGHNA, CDR2 YNFKEQ. V shed 0 bases and J shed 13 bases, with 16 bases lying between them.

The chain carries TRBV7-9 and TRBJ2-7; 8 nucleotides line up with TRBD1. Germline trimming cut 1 base from V and 2 bases from J; bases unmatched to any gene: 10. Germline values: CDR1 SEHNR, CDR2 FQNEAQ (reference sequence). This CDR3 contains 17 residues. The CDR3: CASSLVIGRGLPYEQYF. The CDR3 DNA follows: TGTGCCAGCAGCTTAGTTATCGGCAGGGGGCTCCCCTACGAGCAGTACTTC. Complete variable domain (other parts from reference TRBV7-9 and TRBJ2-7): DTGVSQNPRHKITKRGQNVTFRCDPISEHNRLYWYRQTLGQGPEFLTYFQNEAQLEKSRLLSDRFSAERPKGSFSTLEIQRTEQGDSAMYLCASSLVIGRGLPYEQYFGPGTRLTVT.

This clonotype has only a few counts. The chain uses TRBV14 and TRBJ2-3; 8 positions match TRBD2. This CDR3 is built from 15 residues. The germline gives CDR1 SGHDN, CDR2 FVKESK. Trimming cost V 2 bases and J 5 bases; bases outside gene matches: 6. CDR3 sequence: CASSQIGGGLDTQYF. The CDR3 DNA reads TGTGCCAGCAGCCAAATCGGCGGGGGGCTAGATACGCAGTATTTT.

In this sample, this clonotype turned up many times. The chain combines TRBV6-1 with TRBJ1-5; no clear D gene. Per germline, CDR1 MNHNS and CDR2 SASEGT. The germline V and J ends were trimmed by 1 base and 6 bases, with 10 bases remaining between them. The CDR3 spans 14 residues. The CDR3 sequence is CASSEGGLGQPQHF. CDR3 bases: TGTGCCAGCAGTGAAGGGGGTCTGGGTCAGCCCCAGCATTTT.

This clonotype has more than one count but fewer than ten. This sequence joins TRBV19 and TRBJ2-1; D possibly matches TRBD1 or TRBD2 (6 bases each). The CDR3 totals 15 residues. V lost 7 bases and J 0 bases, leaving 13 bases between the germline ends. CDR1 and CDR2 (germline): LNHDA, SQIVND (reference sequence). CDR3 sequence (DNA): TGTGCCAGTACCATGGGGGGCAGCTCCTACAATGAGCAGTTCTTC. It specifies CASTMGGSSYNEQFF.

This chain links TRBV7-2 with TRBJ2-5; no firm D call. The CDR3 covers 12 residues. Trimming pared 5 bases from V and 10 bases from J, leaving 14 bases between. Germline CDR1 reads SGHTA; CDR2 reads FQGNSA. CDR3 DNA: TGTGCCAGCAGCCCCCGAGGATGGGACCAGTACTTC. Amino acids: CASSPRGWDQYF.

V is TRBV28 and J is TRBJ2-5, with 8 bases matching TRBD1. Losses at the gene ends were 6 bases for V and 2 bases for J; bases not matched to a gene: 11. This CDR3 has 16 residues. The V gene's germline CDR1 is MDHEN and CDR2 SYDVKM. The CDR3 region is CASSLASTGVQETQYF. DNA for the CDR3: TGTGCCAGCAGCTTGGCCTCGACAGGGGTTCAAGAGACCCAGTACTTC.

The V gene is TRBV12-5, the J gene TRBJ1-4; D remains unclear. Germline loops: CDR1 LGHNT, CDR2 FRNRAP. V was shortened by 1 base and J by 6 bases, with 9 bases between the two germline ends. The CDR3 loop spans 14 amino acids. In nucleotides, the CDR3 is TGTGCTAGTGGTTTGGGGCAAGGTTATGAAAAACTGTTTTTT. Protein: CASGLGQGYEKLFF.

The V gene is TRBV20-1, the J gene TRBJ2-7, with 10 bases aligning to TRBD2. This CDR3 comprises 15 residues. Trimming took 0 bases from V and 7 from J; bases not matched to a gene: 9. Germline CDR1 reads DFQATT; CDR2 reads SNEGSKA (reference sequence). The CDR3 sequence is CSARDIAGGMDEQYF. CDR3 nucleotides: TGCAGTGCTAGAGATATAGCGGGGGGTATGGATGAGCAGTACTTC.

For this clonotype: A much bigger clone sits one base away, suggesting this may be a read error. This chain connects TRBV7-2 to TRBJ2-2; 10 positions match TRBD2. V shed 2 bases, J shed 8 bases, and the junction held 5 bases outside the gene matches. Looked up from germline, CDR1 is SGHTA and CDR2 is FQGNSA. This CDR3 is built from 15 residues. DNA for the CDR3: TGTGCCAGCAGCTTAACTAGCGGGGAGGCGGGGGAGCTGTTTTTT. Translating gives CASSLTSGEAGELFF.